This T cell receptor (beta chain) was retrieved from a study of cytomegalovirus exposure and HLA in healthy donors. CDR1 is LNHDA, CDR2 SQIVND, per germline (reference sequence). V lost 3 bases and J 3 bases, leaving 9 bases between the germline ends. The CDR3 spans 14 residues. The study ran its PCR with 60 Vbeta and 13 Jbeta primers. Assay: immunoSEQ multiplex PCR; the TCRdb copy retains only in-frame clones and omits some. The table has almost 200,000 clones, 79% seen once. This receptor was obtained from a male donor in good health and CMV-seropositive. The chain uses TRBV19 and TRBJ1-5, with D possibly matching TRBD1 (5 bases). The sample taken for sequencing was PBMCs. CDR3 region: CASSIGGTNQPQHF. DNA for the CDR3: TGTGCCAGTAGTATTGGAGGGACCAATCAGCCCCAGCATTTT. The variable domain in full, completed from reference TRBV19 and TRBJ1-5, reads DGGITQSPKYLFRKEGQNVTLSCEQNLNHDAMYWYRQDPGQGLRLIYYSQIVNDFQKGDIAEGYSVSREKKESFPLTVTSAQKNPTAFYLCASSIGGTNQPQHFGDGTRLSIL.